The 8 T cell receptor beta chains below come from one sample, sequenced in a study of CD8 T cells in Susac syndrome. With random hexamers, reverse transcription was performed on roughly 0.5 to 1 ug of RNA. TCRdb itself ran the immunoSEQ multiplex PCR reads through MiXCR, one entry per CDR3 protein. The table lists about 110,000 distinct CDR3 sequences, less than 95% of them singletons. The specimen was CD8+ T cells from PBMCs. The receptor source for this set is a human donor with Susac syndrome.

V is TRBV7-2 and J is TRBJ2-1; D perhaps matches TRBD2 (6 bases). V lost 3 bases, J lost 0 bases, and 12 bases lay in between. The V gene's germline CDR1 is SGHTA and CDR2 FQGNSA. The CDR3 length is 16 residues. The CDR3: CASSFTSWSSYNEQFF. The CDR3, as DNA: TGTGCCAGCAGCTTCACTAGCTGGAGCTCCTACAATGAGCAGTTCTTC. Drawing the rest from reference TRBV7-2 and TRBJ2-1, the complete variable domain is GAGVSQSPSNKVTEKGKDVELRCDPISGHTALYWYRQSLGQGLEFLIYFQGNSAPDKSGLPSDRFSAERTGGSVSTLTIQRTQQEDSAVYLCASSFTSWSSYNEQFFGPGTRLTVL.

The chain combines TRBV20-1 with TRBJ2-2; D might be TRBD1 (5 bases). The germline V gene has CDR1 DFQATT and CDR2 SNEGSKA (reference sequence). The CDR3 is 11 residues long. V shed 4 bases and J shed 7 bases, with 7 bases lying between them. DNA for the CDR3: TGCAGTGCTAAGCAGGGCGGGGAGCTGTTTTTT. Its translation: CSAKQGGELFF.

The CDR3 DNA is TGTGCCAGCGGGGCAACAGATAACACAGATACGCAGTATTTT. As protein: CASGATDNTDTQYF. V is TRBV6-5 and J is TRBJ2-3; TRBD1 is a possible D gene (5 bases). Germline loops: CDR1 MNHEY, CDR2 SVGAGI. CDR3 length: 14 residues. Trimming removed 8 bases at V and 2 bases at J, with 14 bases between.

This chain joins TRBV27 and TRBJ2-5, with a possible D match to TRBD2 (8 bases). Trimming took off 5 bases at V and 7 bases at J, with 23 bases between the two ends. CDR1 is MNHEY, CDR2 SMNVEV, per germline (reference sequence). The CDR3 has 16 residues. The DNA of the CDR3 is TGTGCCAGCAGTCTGTGGGACAGTAGCGGGATAGGGACCCAGTACTTC. Residues: CASSLWDSSGIGTQYF.

This sequence joins TRBV7-9 and TRBJ2-3, with D uncertain. V gave up 5 bases and J gave up 5 bases, with 17 bases separating them. CDR1 and CDR2 from the germline V gene are SEHNR and FQNEAQ (reference sequence). CDR3 length equals 15 residues. CDR3 coding DNA: TGTGCCAGCAGCGGAAGGGCCCCGGAACGAGATACGCAGTATTTT. It codes for CASSGRAPERDTQYF.

V gene TRBV9 combines with J gene TRBJ2-5; no clear D gene. The CDR3 has 12 amino acids. Germline V gene data show CDR1 as SGDLS and CDR2 as YYNGEE. With 3 bases removed from V and 5 bases from J, the gap between germline ends came to 8 bases. Here the CDR3 DNA reads TGTGCCAGCAGCGGCCTCGGGGAGACCCAGTACTTC. Amino acids: CASSGLGETQYF.

J is TRBJ2-5 and V is TRBV28; the D gene is possibly TRBD1 (6 bases). This CDR3 is 13 amino acids long. V dropped 5 bases and J dropped 6 bases, with 13 bases sitting between them. Germline V gene lookup returns CDR1 MDHEN and CDR2 SYDVKM. The CDR3 coding sequence is TGTGCCAGCAGTCTGGGGGCAGAACAGACCCAGTACTTC. This sequence encodes CASSLGAEQTQYF. Based on the CDR3 plus reference TRBV28 and TRBJ2-5, the full variable domain is DVKVTQSSRYLVKRTGEKVFLECVQDMDHENMFWYRQDPGLGLRLIYFSYDVKMKEKGDIPEGYSVSREKKERFSLILESASTNQTSMYLCASSLGAEQTQYFGPGTRLLVL.

The chain carries TRBV3-1 and TRBJ2-1; D may be TRBD2 (6 bases). Trimming cost V 4 bases and J 8 bases, with 21 bases left between them. Germline-derived CDR1 and CDR2 are LGHDT and YNNKEL (reference sequence). The CDR3 consists of 16 residues. The CDR3 sequence: CASSLTSSQHHYEQFF. CDR3 coding DNA: TGTGCCAGCAGCCTTACTAGCTCCCAGCACCACTATGAGCAGTTCTTC.